Listed below are T cell receptor beta chains from one sample, sequenced in a study of human T cells and chemical hapten exposure. TCRdb independently ran MiXCR on the RACE reads; one entry per CDR3 protein. The table has about 180,000 distinct CDR3 sequences, just under 30% seen once; the top ten hold less than 3%. Sequencing was performed on whole blood, taken in connection with sensitization to the hapten diphenylcyclopropenone (DPC). These receptors all stem from a woman aged 25-40 years with alopecia areata. Some clones in this sample may be carry-over from other donors' samples. The CDR3 runs from the conserved cysteine through the conserved F or W. Fields, in order: V gene, D gene, J gene, clone size, CDR3 protein, CDR3 DNA. The D gene is left open where the match is weak. Only some rows state a clone size, as once, few, many or a class for expanded clones.

TRBV29-1	TRBD2	TRBJ2-5	-	CSLAGGGETQYF	TGCAGCCTGGCAGGCGGGGGAGAGACCCAGTACTTC
TRBV4-1	-	TRBJ1-2	-	CASSQGQLSNYGYTF	TGCGCCAGCAGCCAAGGGCAGCTCTCTAACTATGGCTACACCTTC
TRBV3-1	TRBD1	TRBJ2-1	few	CASSQVPTGALYNEQFF	TGTGCCAGCAGCCAAGTTCCCACAGGGGCCCTATACAATGAGCAGTTCTTC
TRBV2	-	TRBJ1-5	-	CASSERAVGGHQPQHF	TGTGCCAGCAGTGAGAGGGCAGTGGGGGGCCATCAGCCCCAGCATTTT
TRBV15	-	TRBJ2-4	-	CATSRDRGTDIQYF	TGTGCCACCAGCAGAGATCGAGGGACGGACATTCAGTACTTC
TRBV29-1	-	TRBJ1-2	few	CSVESSYGYTF	TGCAGCGTTGAGTCGAGCTATGGCTACACCTTC
TRBV28	-	TRBJ2-1	-	CASKVASANNEQFF	TGTGCCAGCAAAGTAGCCTCTGCCAACAATGAGCAGTTCTTC
TRBV2	TRBD1	TRBJ2-1	few	CASSAWGQGAREQFF	TGTGCCAGCAGTGCTTGGGGACAGGGGGCACGGGAGCAGTTCTTC
TRBV29-1	-	TRBJ2-3	-	CSVATGGVADTQYF	TGCAGCGTAGCGACAGGTGGGGTGGCAGATACGCAGTATTTT
TRBV7-2	TRBD2	TRBJ2-5	few	CASSLIAGYQETQYF	TGTGCCAGCAGCTTAATAGCGGGGTACCAAGAGACCCAGTACTTC
TRBV20-1	-	TRBJ1-1	-	CSARSGGMNTEAFF	TGCAGTGCTAGATCCGGGGGGATGAACACTGAAGCTTTCTTT
TRBV29-1	TRBD1	TRBJ1-1	few	CSGRQGHTEAFF	TGCAGCGGGAGACAGGGGCATACTGAAGCTTTCTTT
TRBV25-1	TRBD1	TRBJ2-7	many	CASSSGQGSYEQYF	TGTGCCAGCAGTTCGGGACAGGGGTCCTACGAGCAGTACTTC
TRBV5-6	-	TRBJ2-3	-	CASSRQGSTDTQYF	TGTGCCAGCAGCCGACAAGGGTCCACAGATACGCAGTATTTT
TRBV20-1	-	TRBJ2-5	few	CSAPTIQGAQETQYF	TGCAGTGCTCCCACAATTCAGGGTGCCCAAGAGACCCAGTACTTC
TRBV10-3	TRBD1	TRBJ2-7	many	CAISEYPTGEFSHEQYF	TGTGCCATCAGTGAGTACCCGACAGGGGAGTTTTCCCACGAGCAGTACTTC
TRBV6-1	TRBD1	TRBJ1-1	-	CASSGQGGGEAFF	TGTGCCAGCAGTGGACAGGGGGGTGGTGAAGCTTTCTTT
TRBV6-6	TRBD1	TRBJ1-4	once	CASSSQGPDEKLFF	TGTGCCAGCAGCTCACAGGGGCCCGATGAAAAACTGTTTTTT
TRBV11-2	-	TRBJ2-1	few	CASSLGAYEQFF	TGTGCCAGCAGCTTAGGCGCGTATGAGCAGTTCTTC
TRBV4-2	-	TRBJ2-1	-	CASSPSSVAYNNEQFF	TGTGCCAGCAGCCCCTCCTCAGTGGCGTACAACAATGAGCAGTTCTTC
TRBV19	-	TRBJ2-1	few	CASSIQSGVEQFF	TGTGCCAGTAGTATCCAGTCGGGAGTTGAGCAGTTCTTC
TRBV10-3	-	TRBJ2-3	-	CAIGGSLGGDTQYF	TGTGCCATCGGCGGTAGCTTGGGTGGAGATACGCAGTATTTT
TRBV6-6	-	TRBJ1-4	few	CASTRWGVNEKLFF	TGTGCCAGCACCCGGTGGGGGGTTAACGAAAAACTGTTTTTT
TRBV12-3/TRBV12-4	-	TRBJ2-1	once	CASSLNDEQFF	TGTGCCAGCAGTCTTAATGATGAGCAGTTCTTC
TRBV28	TRBD1	TRBJ1-2	-	CASTGDRGLVGYTF	TGTGCCAGCACCGGGGACAGGGGGCTGGTTGGCTACACCTTC
TRBV6-2/TRBV6-3	TRBD1	TRBJ1-5	few	CASRPYRGRLDQPQHF	TGTGCCAGCAGACCTTACAGGGGGCGCTTGGACCAGCCCCAGCATTTT
TRBV6-2/TRBV6-3	-	TRBJ2-7	-	CASSQLWEQYF	TGTGCCAGCAGCCAACTGTGGGAGCAGTACTTC
TRBV28	TRBD2	TRBJ2-5	-	CASSSGRGVLETQYF	TGTGCCAGCAGTTCCGGTCGGGGGGTTCTAGAGACCCAGTACTTC
TRBV4-2	-	TRBJ1-2	-	CASALDRAGSRGYTF	TGTGCCAGCGCCCTAGATCGGGCGGGATCCAGGGGCTACACCTTC
TRBV20-1	-	TRBJ1-1	-	CSAGGGPNTEAFF	TGCAGTGCTGGGGGGGGCCCGAACACTGAAGCTTTCTTT
TRBV5-5	-	TRBJ2-7	-	CASSLGQGRINF	TGTGCCAGCAGCTTGGGTCAGGGTAGGATTAACTTC
TRBV11-2	-	TRBJ1-5	-	CASSLERGNQPQHF	TGTGCCAGCAGCTTAGAGAGGGGGAATCAGCCCCAGCATTTT
TRBV6-2/TRBV6-3	TRBD1	TRBJ1-1	few	CASIDRGNTEAFF	TGTGCCAGCATCGACAGGGGGAACACTGAAGCTTTCTTT
TRBV4-3	-	TRBJ1-2	few	CASSQEGTQGTAYGYTF	TGCGCCAGCAGCCAAGAGGGAACACAGGGTACGGCCTATGGCTACACCTTC
TRBV20-1	TRBD2	TRBJ2-3	few	CSAGNSRKEGAGGRQYF	TGCAGTGCTGGAAACAGCAGAAAGGAGGGAGCGGGGGGAAGGCAGTATTTT
TRBV7-2	-	TRBJ2-5	-	CASSLLPQETQYF	TGTGCCAGCAGCTTATTACCCCAAGAGACCCAGTACTTC
TRBV28	-	TRBJ1-1	-	CASRGRGIEAFF	TGTGCCAGCAGGGGTCGGGGAATTGAAGCTTTCTTT
TRBV2	-	TRBJ2-3	-	CASSESGLPTDTQYF	TGTGCCAGCAGTGAATCGGGGCTTCCCACAGATACGCAGTATTTT
TRBV20-1	-	TRBJ1-2	-	CSALLRSRDGYTF	TGCAGTGCCCTTCTAAGGTCGAGGGACGGCTACACCTTC
TRBV29-1	TRBD1	TRBJ2-2	-	CSVDRGNNGELFF	TGCAGCGTGGACAGGGGAAATAACGGGGAGCTGTTTTTT
TRBV28	-	TRBJ2-7	-	CASSPAYPGDEQYF	TGTGCCAGCAGTCCGGCATATCCAGGGGACGAGCAGTACTTC
TRBV21-1	-	TRBJ2-7	once	CASSPGRERRNYEQYF	TGTGCCAGCAGCCCCGGTAGGGAGCGGAGAAACTACGAGCAGTACTTC
TRBV29-1	TRBD1	TRBJ2-7	-	CSVETGTLGRYF	TGCAGCGTTGAGACAGGGACCCTTGGAAGGTACTTC
TRBV7-2	-	TRBJ2-3	few	CASSRLSADTQYF	TGTGCCAGCAGCCGGCTCTCGGCAGATACGCAGTATTTT